These 17 T cell receptor beta chains were all obtained from the same sample, sequenced in a study of siplizumab effects on memory and regulatory T cells. The assay was immunoSEQ multiplex PCR, and TCRdb's table has in-frame clones only and misses some. The data hold roughly 69,000 clones, with roughly 85% observed a single time. Sequencing used memory CD4+ T cells sorted from blood. Receptor source: a human donor in good health.

The chain joins TRBV2 to TRBJ2-7; either TRBD1 or TRBD2 may supply D (5 bases each). Germline assignment: CDR1 SNHLY and CDR2 FYNNEI. V shed 6 bases and J shed 7 bases, with 19 bases lying between them. The CDR3 is 14 amino acids. The CDR3 here is CASRGLAERGEQYF. The CDR3 DNA reads TGTGCCAGCAGAGGGCTAGCAGAGAGGGGAGAGCAGTACTTC.

The chain links TRBV6-5 to TRBJ2-1; unclear D gene. This CDR3 has 11 amino acids. Trimming took 7 bases from V and 6 from J, leaving 7 bases between them. Germline-derived CDR1 and CDR2 are MNHEY and SVGAGI. The CDR3 bases are TGTGCCAGCATTGACCGCAATGAGCAGTTCTTC. This translates into CASIDRNEQFF.

This sequence joins TRBV27 and TRBJ1-5; TRBD1 aligns across 9 bases. The length of the CDR3 is 14 residues. Germline CDR1 and CDR2: MNHEY and SMNVEV (reference sequence). V shed 6 bases and J 5 bases; nucleotides not matched to a gene: 5. In DNA form, the CDR3 reads TGTGCCAGCAGCCCGGACAGGGGCTATCAGCCCCAGCATTTT. Its translation: CASSPDRGYQPQHF.

This clone was picked up a small number of times. This rearrangement joins TRBV27 to TRBJ2-7; D assignment may be TRBD1 or TRBD2 (6 bases each). V lost 2 bases to trimming and J lost 0 bases, with 20 bases between them. The CDR3 has 18 residues. CDR1 and CDR2 from the germline V gene are MNHEY and SMNVEV (reference sequence). The CDR3 protein is CASSLPKLRGDRSYEQYF. The CDR3 DNA reads as TGTGCCAGCAGTTTACCCAAATTAAGGGGGGACCGCTCCTACGAGCAGTACTTC.

This clone is a singleton in its sample. The chain employs TRBV7-8 and TRBJ2-3, with D possibly being TRBD1 (6 bases). Germline CDR1 is SGHVS and CDR2 is FQNEAQ. This CDR3 comprises 15 residues. The V end lost 5 bases, the J end lost 8 bases, and 20 bases lay between the germline ends. CDR3 DNA sequence: TGTGCCAGCAGCAGCCGACAGGTGACCACGGGTACGCAGTATTTT. Residues: CASSSRQVTTGTQYF.

The DNA of the CDR3 is TGCGCCAGCAGCCCCCTACTAGCGGGGGAAAGAGAGACCCAGTACTTC. It yields the protein CASSPLLAGERETQYF. This rearrangement joins TRBV4-1 to TRBJ2-5, with 11 positions matching TRBD2. The CDR3 has 16 amino acids. Germline lookup yields CDR1 MGHRA and CDR2 YSYEKL. Germline trimming cut 4 bases from V and 4 bases from J; bases unmatched to any gene: 8.

This sequence joins TRBV23-1 and TRBJ1-2, with 7 bases matching TRBD1. TRBV23-1 is given ORF status, its function remaining uncertain. With 0 bases clipped from V and 8 bases from J, the junction kept 6 bases outside the gene matches. The CDR3 contains 14 residues. CDR3 loop: CASSQSSRGWGYTF. CDR3 nucleotides: TGCGCCAGCAGTCAATCGAGCAGGGGGTGGGGCTACACCTTC.

This clone was detected once. The V gene is TRBV7-2, the J gene TRBJ2-5; 9 bases fit TRBD2. This CDR3 region has 15 residues. V trimming: 5 bases; J trimming: 7 bases; junction bases outside the gene matches: 11. Per the germline V gene, CDR1 is SGHTA and CDR2 is FQGNSA. For the CDR3, the DNA is TGTGCCAGCAGCCCCCGAGGCGGGGGGGCCCTGACCCAGTACTTC. Translation gives CASSPRGGGALTQYF.

The chain carries TRBV7-2 and TRBJ2-3; 7 bases agree with TRBD2. CDR3 length: 16 residues. CDR1 is SGHTA and CDR2 is FQGNSA in the germline V gene. V gave up 5 bases and J gave up 3 bases; unmatched junction bases: 11. CDR3 loop: CASSVTGARGTDTQYF. Written as DNA, the CDR3 is TGTGCCAGCAGCGTGACCGGGGCGCGGGGGACAGATACGCAGTATTTT.

The rearrangement links TRBV27 to TRBJ1-4; D not resolved. This CDR3 has 14 residues. The V end was cut by 7 bases, the J end by 0 bases, with 9 bases between. From germline, CDR1 is MNHEY and CDR2 SMNVEV (reference sequence). CDR3 sequence reads: CASTRPATNEKLFF. The CDR3 bases are TGTGCCAGCACCAGGCCTGCAACTAATGAAAAACTGTTTTTT.

The chain couples TRBV29-1 to TRBJ2-7; D is ambiguous. The CDR3 contains 12 residues. Germline CDR1 and CDR2: SQVTM and ANQGSEA. V was shortened by 4 bases and J by 0 bases, with 7 bases between the two germline ends. The CDR3 sequence: CSVGGGSYEQYF. DNA of the CDR3: TGCAGCGTTGGTGGTGGCTCCTACGAGCAGTACTTC.

The chain carries TRBV29-1 and TRBJ1-2; D ambiguous. This CDR3 region has 12 residues. Trimming shortened V by 4 bases and J by 1 base, and 7 bases separated the two germline ends. The germline CDR1 and CDR2 sequences are SQVTM and ANQGSEA. The CDR3 DNA reads TGCAGCGTTGCTTCGGTTAACTATGGCTACACCTTC. Its translation: CSVASVNYGYTF.

V gene TRBV10-3 combines with J gene TRBJ2-5, with D hard to call. CDR1 is ENHRY and CDR2 is SYGVKD in the germline V gene. The CDR3 spans 11 residues. V dropped 2 bases and J dropped 3 bases, with 1 base sitting between them. The DNA for the CDR3 is TGTGCCATCAGTGAGGAAGAGACCCAGTACTTC. Its protein product is CAISEEETQYF.

The gene calls are TRBV5-1 and TRBJ2-5; D might be TRBD1 (6 bases). Germline V gives CDR1 SGHRS, CDR2 YFSETQ. Trimming pared 4 bases from V and 2 bases from J, leaving 18 bases between. This CDR3 comprises 16 residues. CDR3 protein: CASSPPTGNLQETQYF. DNA for the CDR3: TGCGCCAGCAGCCCCCCGACAGGCAACCTTCAAGAGACCCAGTACTTC. Complete variable domain (other parts from reference TRBV5-1 and TRBJ2-5): KAGVTQTPRYLIKTRGQQVTLSCSPISGHRSVSWYQQTPGQGLQFLFEYFSETQRNKGNFPGRFSGRQFSNSRSEMNVSTLELGDSALYLCASSPPTGNLQETQYFGPGTRLLVL.

CDR3 bases: TGTGCCACCAGCAGAGGACAGGGGGCATCGGCTAACTACGAGCAGTACTTC. This encodes CATSRGQGASANYEQYF. The J gene is TRBJ2-7, the V gene TRBV15, with 10 bases lining up with TRBD1. Germline V gene lookup returns CDR1 LNHNV and CDR2 YYDKDF (reference sequence). V lost 1 base and J lost 3; bases outside the gene matches: 9. The CDR3 sequence is 17 residues long. Drawing the rest from reference TRBV15 and TRBJ2-7, the complete variable domain is DAMVIQNPRYQVTQFGKPVTLSCSQTLNHNVMYWYQQKSSQAPKLLFHYYDKDFNNEADTPDNFQSRRPNTSFCFLDIRSPGLGDTAMYLCATSRGQGASANYEQYFGPGTRLTVT.

This clone was observed a single time. The CDR3 loop is CASLGTSGSSYNEQFF. DNA of the CDR3: TGTGCCAGCCTCGGGACTAGCGGGAGCTCCTACAATGAGCAGTTCTTC. The rearrangement uses TRBV28 and TRBJ2-1; 14 bases align to TRBD2. The germline V gene encodes CDR1 MDHEN and CDR2 SYDVKM. The CDR3 runs 16 residues. The J segment lost 0 bases and the V segment lost 8 bases, leaving 3 bases of the junction unmatched.

V and J are TRBV19 and TRBJ1-1; 8 bases match TRBD1. Germline trimming cut 3 bases from V and 4 bases from J; bases unmatched to any gene: 7. The length of the CDR3 is 15 residues. Per germline, CDR1 LNHDA and CDR2 SQIVND (reference sequence). The CDR3 is CASSITGGLGTEAFF. DNA of the CDR3: TGTGCCAGTAGTATCACAGGGGGGCTGGGCACTGAAGCTTTCTTT.